The source of this T cell receptor (beta chain) is a study of blood T cell repertoires in COVID-19. Background on the study: Whether acute or convalescent, the COVID-19 samples came from the United States, Italy and Spain. The analysed material was cDNA or gDNA that came from T cells, B-cell-depleted T cells, or PBMCs.

This clone was counted a few times. Sequencing used immunoSEQ multiplex PCR; TCRdb keeps in-frame clones, though not all of them. Of tens of thousands of clones in the sample, around four fifths were seen once. The CDR3 spans 12 residues. V was shortened by 0 bases and J by 4 bases, with 3 bases between the two germline ends. Germline V CDR1 and CDR2: LGHDT, YNNKEL (reference sequence). The chain couples TRBV3-1 (or the pseudogene TRBV3-2) to TRBJ1-2, with D uncertain. The sequenced sample was peripheral blood. The source is a man in his 70s with acute or convalescent COVID-19. The CDR3 here is CASSQDLYGYTF. CDR3 nucleotide sequence: TGTGCCAGCAGCCAAGACCTCTATGGCTACACCTTC.